This T cell receptor (beta chain) was obtained from a study of regulatory T cells in long-lasting Graves disease. Points from the study as a whole: Persistent Graves' patients showed less TCR diversity than newly diagnosed patients showed. Segments TRBV28, TRBJ1-2 and TRBJ2-5 showed preferential usage in persistent disease.

The CDR3 runs 17 residues. The V segment lost 5 bases and the J segment 2 bases; nucleotides outside the gene matches: 9. Germline loops: CDR1 LNHDA, CDR2 SQIVND (reference sequence). As concerns this clonotype: As yet, its antigen is unknown.

According to the study, TCR beta libraries were built with iRepertoire HTBI primers and CDR3-region Arm-PCR. Original data processing: Identification yielded 55 to 75 TRBV and about 15 TRBJ segments across samples. TCRdb analysed the multiplex PCR reads with MiXCR anew, one entry per CDR3 protein. These V and J calls originate from TCRdb's pipeline instead of the authors' own analysis. The data show over 350,000 distinct CDR3 sequences, with around 21% seen just once and about a fifth held by the top ten. Time point described: persistent/refractory GD, antithyroid drugs over 5 years with positive TRAb. Making the TCR library involved RNA that had been extracted from PBMCs.

This clonotype was sampled from a female donor with Graves disease. The chain joins TRBV19 to TRBJ2-7, with TRBD2 identical over 13 bases. Sequenced here: peripheral blood mononuclear cells (PBMCs), sampled when the disease was refractory, from a patient treated with antithyroid drugs. The CDR3: CASSGSVGLAGAYEQYF. CDR3 bases: TGTGCCAGTAGTGGTTCCGTCGGACTAGCGGGAGCCTACGAGCAGTACTTC.